This passage covers 3 T cell receptor beta chains from one sample sequenced in a study of regulatory T cells in long-lasting Graves disease (dated by TCRdb to the early 2020s). Receptors were amplified or captured by multiplex PCR. The data were produced on an Illumina HiSeq 4000. TCR beta libraries were built with iRepertoire HTBI primers and Arm-PCR amplification of CDR3 regions. TCRdb reran the public reads through fastp at Q25 and MiXCR, keeping productive beta chains. All rows with the same CDR3 protein become a single entry with the most common DNA and genes. The sample table holds hundreds of thousands of distinct CDR3 sequences, of which around 20% were seen once. 25% to 30% of the sample belongs to the ten largest clones. What the time point label conveys for this sample: persistent/refractory GD, antithyroid drugs over 5 years with positive TRAb. For both TCR sequencing and RNA sequencing, RNA was extracted from PBMCs using TRIzol.

This specimen was peripheral blood mononuclear cells (PBMCs), taken when the disease was refractory, from a patient treated with antithyroid drugs. These receptors were obtained from a female donor with Graves disease.

The rearrangement links TRBV14 to TRBJ2-5; the match to TRBD2 covers 7 bases. V was pared by 4 bases and J by 2 bases, with 7 bases of the junction left unmatched. This CDR3 has 15 residues. Germline V gene sequence: CDR1 SGHDN, CDR2 FVKESK. DNA for the CDR3: TGTGCCAGCAGCCCTTACGGGGGGTTACAAGAGACCCAGTACTTC. Encoded protein: CASSPYGGLQETQYF.

This clonotype was observed many times. The V and J genes are TRBV2 and TRBJ1-2; D not certain. The CDR3 has 15 amino acids. Germline V CDR1 and CDR2: SNHLY, FYNNEI. V lost 8 bases to trimming and J lost 2 bases, with 18 bases between them. The CDR3 loop reads CASRPGYSGNYGYTF. Written as DNA, the CDR3 is TGTGCCAGCCGACCCGGGTACAGCGGGAACTATGGCTACACCTTC.

This chain uses TRBV20-1 with TRBJ2-7; TRBD1 matches 10 bases. With 6 bases clipped from V and 2 bases from J, the junction kept 7 bases outside the gene matches. The CDR3 is 14 residues long. Per the germline V gene, CDR1 is DFQATT and CDR2 is SNEGSKA (reference sequence). CDR3 bases: TGCAGTGCCTGGAGGGGACAGGGGACCTACGAGCAGTACTTC. Translated: CSAWRGQGTYEQYF.